These T cell receptor beta chains were read from a single sample in a study of identical twins. TCRdb itself ran the 5' RACE reads through MiXCR, one entry per CDR3 protein. The sample shows about 790,000 distinct CDR3 sequences, about 20% of them seen only once. These same data were also listed under a study on T cells expressing NK-cell markers.

The sequenced material came from PBMCs. These receptors were collected from a woman between 18 and 29 years old in good health. Both conserved end residues are part of each CDR3. D genes are given only for firm matches. Where a row states a size, it is once, few, many or the class of an expanded clone; other rows omit it.

-	TRBJ1-2	TRBV5-6	TRBD1	TGTGCCAGCAGCTTGGGGACAGGGGGTCTTCGTGGCTACACCTTC	CASSLGTGGLRGYTF
-	TRBJ2-7	TRBV6-5	-	TGTGCCAGCAGTTACACTGGACAGTACGAGCAGTACTTC	CASSYTGQYEQYF
-	TRBJ2-1	TRBV12-3/TRBV12-4	TRBD2	TGTGCCAGCAGTTTGGCAGCGGGAGAATACAATGAGCAGTTCTTC	CASSLAAGEYNEQFF
-	TRBJ2-7	TRBV4-3	-	TGCGCCAGCAGCCAGTCACGGGGCGCGACCTGGGAGGACGAGCAGTACTTC	CASSQSRGATWEDEQYF
-	TRBJ1-5	TRBV2	-	TGTGCCAGCAGCCCCTCCCCGACTCTCCAGCATTTT	CASSPSPTLQHF
-	TRBJ2-1	TRBV5-1	TRBD2	TGCGCCAGCAGCTTGGGTCCTAGCGGGAGTGGAGAGCAGTTCTTC	CASSLGPSGSGEQFF
-	TRBJ2-2	TRBV15	TRBD2	TGTGCCACCAGCAGAGAAGGACTAGCAGACACCGGGGAGCTGTTTTTT	CATSREGLADTGELFF
few	TRBJ1-3	TRBV5-1	-	TGCGCCAGCAGCTTGGCAGGCTACGGAAACACCATATATTTT	CASSLAGYGNTIYF
many	TRBJ2-1	TRBV20-1	TRBD2	TGCAGTGCTAGAGATGCGGGAGGGCTCTACAATGAGCAGTTCTTC	CSARDAGGLYNEQFF
-	TRBJ2-3	TRBV12-3/TRBV12-4	TRBD2	TGTGCCAGCAGTTCCCGCCCGGGACTATACACAGATACGCAGTATTTT	CASSSRPGLYTDTQYF
-	TRBJ2-2	TRBV6-1	-	TGTGCCAGCAGTGTCTTGACAGCCGGGACCGGGGAGCTGTTTTTT	CASSVLTAGTGELFF
-	TRBJ1-1	TRBV5-1	-	TGCGCCAGCAGCAGGGGCGCGGGTAACACTGAAGCTTTCTTT	CASSRGAGNTEAFF
-	TRBJ2-4	TRBV20-1	-	TGCAGTGCCCCGAACTTCAGGACGCCGGGGGACATTCAGTACTTC	CSAPNFRTPGDIQYF
-	TRBJ2-3	TRBV20-1	-	TGCAGTTTCTGGATAGATACGCAGTATTTT	CSFWIDTQYF
-	TRBJ1-4	TRBV5-1	TRBD1	TGCGCCAGCAGCACCGGACAGGTCCATGAAAAACTGTTTTTT	CASSTGQVHEKLFF
few	TRBJ2-3	TRBV11-2	TRBD1	TGTGCCAGCAGCCCGAGTCCAGGGGGCGCAGATACGCAGTATTTT	CASSPSPGGADTQYF
-	TRBJ2-7	TRBV20-1	TRBD1	TGCAGTGCTTCTCCAGACAGGGCCTCCTACGAGCAGTACTTC	CSASPDRASYEQYF
few	TRBJ1-1	TRBV7-9	TRBD1	TGTGCCAGCAGCGTCGCGGGTTTGGGAACAGGGGGCTTCTTT	CASSVAGLGTGGFF
few	TRBJ2-1	TRBV10-3	TRBD2	TGTGCCATCAGTGAGTTACGACTAGCGGGACTCGATGAGCAGTTCTTC	CAISELRLAGLDEQFF
-	TRBJ1-2	TRBV29-1	-	TGCAGCGTCTGGGTGGTCGCCCTCGAATATGGCTACACCTTC	CSVWVVALEYGYTF
-	TRBJ2-2	TRBV11-2	-	TGTGCCAGCAGCCCGCTAGCCGGGGAGCTGTTTTTT	CASSPLAGELFF
-	TRBJ2-3	TRBV15	-	TGTGCCACGGGGACCGGTGACACAGATACGCAGTATTTT	CATGTGDTDTQYF
-	TRBJ2-7	TRBV12-3/TRBV12-4	TRBD2	TGTGCCAGCGCTAGCGGAGGGAACTACGAGCAGTACTTC	CASASGGNYEQYF
-	TRBJ1-1	TRBV21-1	-	TGTATATCCGACAAGGGGACTGAAGCTTTCTTT	CISDKGTEAFF
few	TRBJ1-1	TRBV4-2	-	TGTGCCAGCAGCCAAGATACTGGGTCAAACACTGAAGCTTTCTTT	CASSQDTGSNTEAFF
-	TRBJ2-1	TRBV18	TRBD2	TGTGCCAGCCACGGGATGTCAGGGAGGGGTGGTGAGCAGTTCTTC	CASHGMSGRGGEQFF
-	TRBJ2-1	TRBV19	TRBD1	TGTGCCAGTAGTATAGGGACAGGGGACTACAATGAGCAGTTCTTC	CASSIGTGDYNEQFF
-	TRBJ2-7	TRBV20-1	-	TGCAGTGCTAGCGCCCCAACCCACCAGGGCCCCGAGCAGTACTTC	CSASAPTHQGPEQYF
few	TRBJ2-3	TRBV10-3	-	TGTGCCATCCCTGACACCCTTAGGCCAGATACGCAGTATTTT	CAIPDTLRPDTQYF
-	TRBJ2-1	TRBV20-1	-	TGCAGTGCTTCCAACAGCAATGAGCAGTTCTTC	CSASNSNEQFF
-	TRBJ2-1	TRBV6-5	-	TGTGCCAGCAGTTCCTCCCGACAGGTCTCCTACAATGAGCAGTTCTTC	CASSSSRQVSYNEQFF
few	TRBJ1-2	TRBV29-1	-	TGCAGCGTTGCCAGCTATGGCTACACCTTC	CSVASYGYTF
-	TRBJ2-1	TRBV12-3/TRBV12-4	-	TGTGCCAGCAGTCAGGACTACCCCATGGGCGATGAGCAGTTCTTC	CASSQDYPMGDEQFF
-	TRBJ2-6	TRBV24-1	-	TGTGCCACCAGACTAGGACGGAAAAATGGGGCCAACGTCCTGACTTTC	CATRLGRKNGANVLTF
-	TRBJ1-1	TRBV5-1	-	TGCGCCAGCCGGACAGCCTTCATGAACACTGAAGCTTTCTTT	CASRTAFMNTEAFF
-	TRBJ2-5	TRBV27	-	TGTGCCAGCAGTTTATTGCGGGGTCTACAAGAGACCCAGTACTTC	CASSLLRGLQETQYF
-	TRBJ2-5	TRBV3-1	-	TGTGCCAGCAGCCAAGTGGAAGGCCTCCAAGAGACCCAGTACTTC	CASSQVEGLQETQYF
few	TRBJ2-1	TRBV12-3/TRBV12-4	-	TGTGCCAGCAGTTTAGTGAGCGGGTCAACCTCCTACAATGAGCAGTTCTTC	CASSLVSGSTSYNEQFF
-	TRBJ2-3	TRBV12-3/TRBV12-4	TRBD1	TGTGCCAGCAGGCTTCGGACAGGGGGCGGACCAGATACGCAGTATTTT	CASRLRTGGGPDTQYF
few	TRBJ2-7	TRBV29-1	-	TGCAGCGTTGGTCTCAGGGGCTACGAGCAGTACTTC	CSVGLRGYEQYF
-	TRBJ2-3	TRBV9	-	TGTGCCAGCAACGGGGGACTGGCCAGCACAGATACGCAGTATTTT	CASNGGLASTDTQYF
-	TRBJ2-1	TRBV11-2	-	TGTGCCAGCAGCTCTAGGGTAGGCGAAATCAATGAGCAGTTCTTC	CASSSRVGEINEQFF
-	TRBJ1-3	TRBV7-2	-	TGTGCCAGCAGCCCCCGGTGGGGAGACACCATATATTTT	CASSPRWGDTIYF
-	TRBJ2-1	TRBV5-1	-	TGCGCCAGCAGCTTTGGTAGCCTCTACAATGAGCAGTTCTTC	CASSFGSLYNEQFF
few	TRBJ2-1	TRBV30	-	TGTGCCTGGGGACAGAGAACGGGAGTGGGCGATGAGCAGTTCTTC	CAWGQRTGVGDEQFF
-	TRBJ2-1	TRBV7-9	-	TGTGCCAGCAGCTTGAGTGGGGAGAGTGAGCAGTTCTTC	CASSLSGESEQFF
-	TRBJ1-4	TRBV20-1	-	TGCAGTGCTAGAGTTGCCAGGGGTTCCGAAAAACTGTTTTTT	CSARVARGSEKLFF
many	TRBJ2-1	TRBV6-1	TRBD1	TGTGCCAGCAGGGGTACAGGGGAGTCGGGAAAAAGCTCCTACAATGAGCAGTTCTTC	CASRGTGESGKSSYNEQFF
few	TRBJ2-3	TRBV20-1	TRBD2	TGCAGTGCTTCTGGACTAGCGGGCCCCCACTTGGATACGCAGTATTTT	CSASGLAGPHLDTQYF
few	TRBJ1-2	TRBV7-9	-	TGTGCCAGCAGCTTAGTCGACTACACCTATGGCTACACCTTC	CASSLVDYTYGYTF
few	TRBJ2-3	TRBV5-1	TRBD1	TGCGCCAGCAGCCCCCCGGGACAGGGAGGTTCAGATACGCAGTATTTT	CASSPPGQGGSDTQYF
-	TRBJ1-1	TRBV6-5	-	TGTGCCAGCAGTTACTCGACGGGACGCAAAGCTTTCTTT	CASSYSTGRKAFF